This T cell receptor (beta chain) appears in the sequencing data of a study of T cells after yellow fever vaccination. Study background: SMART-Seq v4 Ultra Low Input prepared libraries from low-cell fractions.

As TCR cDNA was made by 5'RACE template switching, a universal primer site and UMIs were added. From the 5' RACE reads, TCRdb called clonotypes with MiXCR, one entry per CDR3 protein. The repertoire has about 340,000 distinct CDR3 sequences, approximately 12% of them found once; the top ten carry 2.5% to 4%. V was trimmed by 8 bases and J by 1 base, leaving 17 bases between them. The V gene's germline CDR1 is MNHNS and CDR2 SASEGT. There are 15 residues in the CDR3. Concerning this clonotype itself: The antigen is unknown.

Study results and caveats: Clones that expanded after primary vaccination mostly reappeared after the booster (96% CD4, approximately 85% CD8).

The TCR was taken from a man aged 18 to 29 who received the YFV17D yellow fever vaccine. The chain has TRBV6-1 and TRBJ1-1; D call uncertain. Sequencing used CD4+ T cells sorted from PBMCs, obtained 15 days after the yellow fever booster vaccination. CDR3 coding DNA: TGTGCCAGCTTTCCGGGGAGGAGGTCGAACACTGAAGCTTTCTTT. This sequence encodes CASFPGRRSNTEAFF.